This T cell receptor (beta chain) was observed in a study of CD8 T cells in ankylosing spondylitis. Study-wide results and caveats: Characteristic, it appeared, of ankylosing spondylitis blood was a TCR beta motif of about eight highly homologous variants. Clones linked to the disease showed a CD8+ phenotype. They occurred at relatively low frequencies in peripheral blood. The authors reported significant enrichment of disease-linked clones in matched ankylosing spondylitis synovial fluid.

Quantitative 5'-RACE with molecular barcodes produced the TCR beta libraries. TCRdb reprocessed the 5' RACE reads with MiXCR, giving one entry per CDR3 protein. The table lists about 390,000 distinct CDR3 sequences, more than 20% of them singletons, with about a sixth in the top ten. This clonotype was seen a handful of times. Antigen specificity is unknown. Unmatched junction bases numbered 9, after V lost 2 bases and J lost 6 bases. The CDR3 has 15 amino acids. CDR1 and CDR2 from the germline V gene are SGHTA and FQGNSA. This clonotype was obtained from a male donor with ankylosing spondylitis. V and J are TRBV7-2 and TRBJ2-7, with 8 bases aligning to TRBD1. What was sequenced was blood, either unsorted or a sorted T cell fraction (not recorded which). The CDR3 loop is CASSLRDRPQSEQYF. The CDR3 DNA follows: TGTGCCAGCAGCTTACGGGACAGGCCCCAAAGCGAGCAGTACTTC. Drawing the rest from reference TRBV7-2 and TRBJ2-7, the complete variable domain is GAGVSQSPSNKVTEKGKDVELRCDPISGHTALYWYRQSLGQGLEFLIYFQGNSAPDKSGLPSDRFSAERTGGSVSTLTIQRTQQEDSAVYLCASSLRDRPQSEQYFGPGTRLTVT.